This T cell receptor beta chain was recorded in a study of blood T cell repertoires in COVID-19 (TCRdb year 2020). At the level of the whole study: Collaborator samples came from the United States, Italy and Spain and covered acute and convalescent phases of COVID-19. The material from the prospective study consisted of cDNA or gDNA derived from T cells, B-cell-depleted T cells, or PBMCs. Deeply sampled blood TCRbeta repertoires from subjects exposed to, actively infected with, or recovered from COVID-19 were included in the dataset. A freely available public database, intended as a resource for researchers studying the immune response to SARS-CoV-2, is where the repertoires were released. The samples were drawn from the first 160 participants of the ongoing ImmuneRACE study and from some 1,300 subjects provided by 6 global collaborators. Nearly every sample came with metadata listing a de-identified subject ID, COVID-19 status, age in years and sex. Where available, HLA class I and class II types were obtained from metadata supplied by the sample provider rather than from assay-based typing.

The immunoSEQ Assay, a bias-controlled multiplex PCR, was used to amplify TCRbeta CDR3 regions from genomic DNA. The study's processing was this. The number of nucleated cells in each sample was estimated by amplification of reference gene primers within the assay. To quantify the absolute abundance of each unique TCRbeta CDR3 rearrangement, sequence reads were collapsed and filtered. For each sample, productive Simpson clonality was calculated by taking the square root of Simpson's diversity index across productive rearrangements. TCRdb stores this immuneACCESS table with in-frame sequences only. Part of the clones is absent; in the studies checked, under half of the shortfall reflects unresolved V genes, and no reason is known for the rest. That table is the source of V, J and clone size, and D and trimming were worked out from the DNA. The sample profile shows around 150,000 clones; approximately 90% of them were found once. The ten most abundant clones make up about 5% of the sample.

On this clone: Its antigen is unknown. No per-base quality is available; no much larger clone lies one base away.

Whole blood was collected in K2EDTA tubes by collaborating institutions according to the institutions' own protocols. For TCRbeta analysis, collaborators shipped samples in one of three forms: frozen whole blood, isolated PBMCs, or DNA extracted from either of those sample types. The CDR3 sequence holds 15 residues, the cysteine and phenylalanine included. CDR3 DNA only is kept here, 45 bases in frame from base 1. V and J lose 3 bases and 1 base, and a span of 12 bases separates them. According to the germline V gene, CDR1 reads MNHNS and CDR2 reads SASEGT. Here is what the overall study found, with its caveats: How much clinical and demographic metadata was included differed by source and by participant, and the metadata was provided uncurated.

Recombination linked TRBV6-1 to TRBJ1-1; there is no confident call for the D gene. The sequence was obtained from a human donor in a cohort sampled during active COVID-19. Sequencing input: peripheral blood. The DNA is TGTGCCAGCAGTGACGCTGCACAACCGAACACTGAAGCTTTCTTT. Translated, this is CASSDAAQPNTEAFF.